The 4 T cell receptor beta chains reported below all come from one sample, sequenced in a study of T cell changes during pregnancy in multiple sclerosis. Sequencing was performed with immunoSEQ multiplex PCR; in TCRdb, only in-frame clones are kept and a portion is missing. The top ten clones hold 5.5% to 7% of a sample with tens of thousands of clones, 90% to 95% of them seen once. Here the sequenced sample was CD8+ T cells from peripheral blood mononuclear cells, taken in the second trimester of pregnancy. These TCRs come from a female donor with multiple sclerosis, enrolled in a pregnancy study.

The genes are TRBV19 and TRBJ1-4; D might be TRBD1 (5 bases). CDR1 is LNHDA, CDR2 SQIVND, per germline (reference sequence). CDR3 length: 17 amino acids. The V end was cut by 6 bases, the J end by 7 bases, with 24 bases between. CDR3 DNA sequence: TGTGCCAGTAGCCAGCCGCCTCAGGGATTTTACGGTGAAAAACTGTTTTTT. As protein: CASSQPPQGFYGEKLFF. Full variable domain (outside the CDR3, taken from reference TRBV19 and TRBJ1-4): DGGITQSPKYLFRKEGQNVTLSCEQNLNHDAMYWYRQDPGQGLRLIYYSQIVNDFQKGDIAEGYSVSREKKESFPLTVTSAQKNPTAFYLCASSQPPQGFYGEKLFFGSGTQLSVL.

The gene calls are TRBV29-1 and TRBJ1-2, with a tentative D call TRBD1 (6 bases). The CDR3 consists of 13 residues. CDR1 and CDR2 from the germline V gene are SQVTM and ANQGSEA. Between the trimmed V and J ends, which lost 6 bases and 4 bases, there was a span of 15 bases. The CDR3, as DNA: TGCAGCGTGGACACAGGGAAAGTCTATGGCTACACCTTC. Translated, it gives CSVDTGKVYGYTF.

The V call is TRBV6-5, the J call TRBJ2-7; 10 nucleotides match TRBD2. The V segment lost 4 bases and the J segment 2 bases; nucleotides outside the gene matches: 2. Germline V gene sequence: CDR1 MNHEY, CDR2 SVGAGI. This CDR3 comprises 14 residues. CDR3 in amino acids: CASSWTSGTYEQYF. The CDR3, as DNA: TGTGCCAGCAGTTGGACTAGCGGAACCTACGAGCAGTACTTC.

This clone has only one observation. In DNA form, the CDR3 reads TGTGCCAGTAGTATCCTGGGACAGGGTAGCGAGCAGTACTTC. Amino acid sequence: CASSILGQGSEQYF. V gene TRBV19 combines with J gene TRBJ2-7; TRBD1 aligns across 9 bases. This CDR3 is built from 14 residues. V lost 3 bases to trimming and J lost 6 bases; unmatched junction nucleotides: 6. Germline CDR1 and CDR2: LNHDA and SQIVND (reference sequence).